This record concerns one TCR beta chain sequence. Its specificity is not known. V lost 5 bases and J 5 bases, leaving 12 bases between the germline ends. The germline gives CDR1 SGHNT, CDR2 YENEEA. The CDR3 loop spans 14 amino acids. About 2 micrograms of genomic DNA, which was extracted from cryopreserved PBMCs, served as the material used for the TCR beta libraries. This specimen belongs to a study of cytotoxic CD8 clonotypes in ibrutinib-treated CLL. General study findings and limits: On treatment, the uncommon public clonotypes contracted or remained stable. In sustained-remission versus progressing patients, sampling times differed.

Assay used: immunoSEQ multiplex PCR; TCRdb lists only in-frame clones, some missing. The sample lists roughly 63,000 clones; 57% were seen once. The chain employs TRBV11-3 and TRBJ2-2; D ambiguous. This TCR came from a human donor with chronic lymphocytic leukemia. The sequenced sample was PBMCs, obtained after 12 months of ibrutinib treatment. The CDR3 loop reads CASSPVSGTGELFF. CDR3 nucleotide sequence: TGTGCCAGCAGCCCCGTGTCAGGTACCGGGGAGCTGTTTTTT.